Listed below are T cell receptor beta chains from one sample, sequenced in a study of CD8 T cells in ankylosing spondylitis. TCRdb reanalysed the 5' RACE reads using MiXCR and keeps one entry per CDR3 protein. The table lists around 430,000 distinct CDR3 sequences, more than 15% of them singletons. Material: blood, either unsorted or a sorted T cell fraction (not recorded which). The receptors originated from a male donor with ankylosing spondylitis. CDR3s include the opening cysteine and the closing phenylalanine or tryptophan. Each record gives: V gene, D gene, J gene, clone size, CDR3 protein, CDR3 DNA. A D gene is named only where the DNA matches it firmly. Clone size is shown for a subset of rows, as once, few, many or a class of expanded clone.

V: TRBV7-8; D: TRBD2; J: TRBJ2-3; size: few; CDR3: CASSLAGLAGVLDTQYF; DNA: TGTGCCAGCAGCTTAGCTGGTTTGGCGGGGGTGCTAGATACGCAGTATTTT
V: TRBV18; D: TRBD1; J: TRBJ1-6; size: few; CDR3: CASSPGTGDSPLHF; DNA: TGTGCCAGCTCACCAGGGACAGGAGATTCACCCCTCCACTTT
V: TRBV28; D: TRBD1; J: TRBJ1-5; size: few; CDR3: CASSLKRGQGTQPQHF; DNA: TGTGCCAGCAGTTTAAAAAGAGGACAGGGGACTCAGCCCCAGCATTTT
V: TRBV6-2/TRBV6-3; D: -; J: TRBJ2-2; size: -; CDR3: CASIPGRVTGELFF; DNA: TGTGCCAGCATCCCCGGGCGGGTGACCGGGGAGCTGTTTTTT
V: TRBV27; D: -; J: TRBJ1-5; size: -; CDR3: CASKGGSQGPQHF; DNA: TGTGCCTCCAAAGGGGGGTCTCAAGGGCCCCAGCATTTT
V: TRBV5-1; D: -; J: TRBJ1-2; size: -; CDR3: CASSLGGTTGGYTF; DNA: TGCGCCAGCAGCTTGGGCGGGACTACGGGTGGCTACACCTTC
V: TRBV12-3/TRBV12-4; D: -; J: TRBJ2-7; size: few; CDR3: CASSLRISPYEQYF; DNA: TGTGCCAGCAGTTTGCGGATAAGCCCCTACGAGCAGTACTTC
V: TRBV28; D: TRBD2; J: TRBJ2-5; size: few; CDR3: CASSSAGGPLETQYF; DNA: TGTGCCAGCAGTTCTGCGGGAGGGCCACTGGAGACCCAGTACTTC
V: TRBV29-1; D: TRBD1; J: TRBJ2-5; size: -; CDR3: CSGTPSGGETQYF; DNA: TGCAGCGGTACTCCTTCAGGGGGAGAGACCCAGTACTTC
V: TRBV7-9; D: TRBD1; J: TRBJ1-6; size: -; CDR3: CASSEGTGGENSPLHF; DNA: TGTGCCAGCAGCGAAGGGACAGGGGGCGAGAATTCACCCCTCCACTTT
V: TRBV12-3/TRBV12-4; D: TRBD1; J: TRBJ2-1; size: -; CDR3: CASRDRPYNEQFF; DNA: TGTGCCAGCAGGGACAGGCCCTACAATGAGCAGTTCTTC
V: TRBV18; D: -; J: TRBJ1-1; size: many; CDR3: CASSPTGTNTEAFF; DNA: TGTGCCAGCAGCCCTACAGGGACGAACACTGAAGCTTTCTTT
V: TRBV2; D: -; J: TRBJ1-5; size: -; CDR3: CASSEALQGRQPQHF; DNA: TGTGCCAGCAGTGAAGCGCTCCAGGGTCGTCAGCCCCAGCATTTT
V: TRBV5-1; D: -; J: TRBJ1-2; size: -; CDR3: CASSTGRPANYGYTF; DNA: TGCGCCAGCAGCACAGGACGCCCGGCTAACTATGGCTACACCTTC
V: TRBV19; D: TRBD1; J: TRBJ1-6; size: -; CDR3: CASSNFQGDSYNSPLHF; DNA: TGTGCCAGTAGTAACTTCCAGGGGGACTCCTATAATTCACCCCTCCACTTT
V: TRBV12-3/TRBV12-4; D: -; J: TRBJ1-1; size: -; CDR3: CASSLWESTEAFF; DNA: TGTGCCAGCAGTTTATGGGAATCCACTGAAGCTTTCTTT
V: TRBV18; D: TRBD2; J: TRBJ2-6; size: -; CDR3: CASSPVPAGGSGANVLTF; DNA: TGTGCCAGCTCACCAGTCCCAGCGGGGGGCTCTGGGGCCAACGTCCTGACTTTC
V: TRBV30; D: TRBD2; J: TRBJ2-3; size: -; CDR3: CAWSEYSGANDGTDTQYF; DNA: TGTGCCTGGAGTGAGTATAGCGGGGCGAACGATGGCACAGATACGCAGTATTTT
V: TRBV6-2/TRBV6-3; D: -; J: TRBJ1-5; size: many; CDR3: CASSLILNNNQPQHF; DNA: TGTGCCAGCAGCTTGATCTTAAATAATAATCAGCCCCAGCATTTT
V: TRBV2; D: -; J: TRBJ2-3; size: -; CDR3: CASSEGAGSTDTQYF; DNA: TGTGCCAGCAGTGAAGGGGCGGGCAGCACAGATACGCAGTATTTT
V: TRBV27; D: -; J: TRBJ2-6; size: -; CDR3: CASSFGQRNVLTF; DNA: TGTGCCAGCAGTTTCGGACAGAGGAACGTCCTGACTTTC
V: TRBV7-9; D: TRBD1; J: TRBJ1-5; size: many; CDR3: CASSFGTGVNQPQHF; DNA: TGTGCCAGCAGCTTCGGGACAGGGGTCAATCAGCCCCAGCATTTT
V: TRBV6-5; D: -; J: TRBJ2-2; size: few; CDR3: CASSYAANTGELFF; DNA: TGTGCCAGCAGTTACGCAGCAAACACCGGGGAGCTGTTTTTT
V: TRBV20-1; D: TRBD1; J: TRBJ2-7; size: few; CDR3: CSAPDRGHEQYF; DNA: TGCAGTGCCCCTGACAGGGGACACGAGCAGTACTTC
V: TRBV5-1; D: TRBD2; J: TRBJ2-5; size: few; CDR3: CASSRGSSGGRETQYF; DNA: TGCGCCAGCAGCCGAGGTTCCAGCGGGGGTCGGGAGACCCAGTACTTC
V: TRBV5-1; D: -; J: TRBJ2-1; size: few; CDR3: CASSVAGNPNEQFF; DNA: TGCGCCAGCAGCGTCGCGGGGAACCCCAATGAGCAGTTCTTC
V: TRBV2; D: -; J: TRBJ2-4; size: -; CDR3: CASSERAETIQLAKNIQYF; DNA: TGTGCCAGCAGTGAGAGAGCGGAGACAATCCAGCTAGCCAAAAACATTCAGTACTTC
V: TRBV19; D: -; J: TRBJ2-1; size: -; CDR3: CASSISSGRVNEQFF; DNA: TGTGCCAGTAGTATCTCAAGCGGGCGTGTGAATGAGCAGTTCTTC
V: TRBV7-8; D: -; J: TRBJ2-2; size: few; CDR3: CASSSRANTGELFF; DNA: TGTGCCAGCAGCTCCAGGGCCAACACCGGGGAGCTGTTTTTT
V: TRBV6-1; D: -; J: TRBJ2-1; size: few; CDR3: CASSETSLGYNEQFF; DNA: TGTGCCAGCAGCGAGACCAGCTTAGGGTACAATGAGCAGTTCTTC
V: TRBV7-2; D: TRBD1; J: TRBJ2-4; size: few; CDR3: CASSSPGQGAGGNIQYF; DNA: TGTGCCAGCAGCTCGCCCGGACAGGGGGCAGGGGGAAACATTCAGTACTTC
V: TRBV6-1; D: -; J: TRBJ1-2; size: -; CDR3: CASSRRGANYGYTF; DNA: TGTGCCAGCAGTCGCCGGGGTGCTAACTATGGCTACACCTTC
V: TRBV12-3/TRBV12-4; D: -; J: TRBJ1-1; size: many; CDR3: CASSFWQNTEAFF; DNA: TGTGCCAGCAGTTTTTGGCAGAACACTGAAGCTTTCTTT
V: TRBV4-3; D: TRBD2; J: TRBJ2-3; size: -; CDR3: CASSQRLAASTDTQYF; DNA: TGCGCCAGCAGCCAACGACTAGCGGCTAGTACAGATACGCAGTATTTT
V: TRBV30; D: TRBD2; J: TRBJ2-1; size: few; CDR3: CAWGGDAYNEQFF; DNA: TGTGCCTGGGGGGGGGACGCATACAATGAGCAGTTCTTC
V: TRBV6-1; D: TRBD1; J: TRBJ2-7; size: -; CDR3: CASRDGTALSYEQYF; DNA: TGTGCCAGCAGGGATGGGACAGCCCTCTCCTACGAGCAGTACTTC
V: TRBV10-2; D: TRBD2; J: TRBJ2-5; size: -; CDR3: CASSERGLAGGTQYF; DNA: TGCGCCAGCAGTGAGAGGGGACTAGCGGGGGGGACCCAGTACTTC